This TCR beta chain derives from a study of cytomegalovirus exposure and HLA in healthy donors. CDR1 is SNHLY, CDR2 FYNNEI, per germline. Trimming at V came to 7 bases and at J to 3 bases, leaving 15 bases not matched to a gene. This CDR3 spans 17 amino acids. Study-wide results and limits: With further analysis later on, most CMV-associated TCR beta chains appeared HLA-restricted. The authors considered a cluster of highly shared sequence variants likely to be a sequencing artifact. Later analysis indicated greater clonal expansion among HLA-associated TCR beta chains than among equally common other chains.

PCR used 60 Vbeta primers and 13 Jbeta primers. Profiled with immunoSEQ multiplex PCR; TCRdb holds only in-frame clones, not every one. Of over 80,000 clones listed, more than 70% are singletons. Points on this clone: Its antigen is undetermined.

The chain joins TRBV2 to TRBJ1-2, with 9 positions matching TRBD1. Material: PBMCs. The TCR comes from a man between 35 and 55 years old in good health and CMV-seronegative. In DNA, the CDR3 is TGTGCCAGCATCCTTGGACAGGGGCGACCCCTCTACTATGGCTACACCTTC. The encoded protein is CASILGQGRPLYYGYTF. The variable domain in full, completed from reference TRBV2 and TRBJ1-2, reads EPEVTQTPSHQVTQMGQEVILRCVPISNHLYFYWYRQILGQKVEFLVSFYNNEISEKSEIFDDQFSVERPDGSNFTLKIRSTKLEDSAMYFCASILGQGRPLYYGYTFGSGTRLTVV.